This T cell receptor beta chain was profiled in a study of OX40 agonist ivuxolimab in advanced cancers. Overall study: Two patients with cutaneous melanoma and one with hepatocellular carcinoma, three in total, showed partial responses.

The data were produced by immunoSEQ multiplex PCR, yet TCRdb's version contains in-frame clones alone and is incomplete. The sample shows 25,000 to 35,000 clones, 84% of them seen only once. Germline V CDR1 and CDR2: SGHAT, FQNNGV. The CDR3 consists of 16 residues. V was pared by 4 bases and J by 6 bases, with 9 bases of the junction left unmatched. The chain carries TRBV11-2 and TRBJ1-4; 9 bases align to TRBD1. This TCR was recovered from an adult with an advanced solid tumor such as melanoma, head and neck, liver or kidney cancer. This specimen consisted of CD4+ or CD8+ T cells sorted from blood, obtained in a trial of the OX40 agonist ivuxolimab. CDR3 region: CASSSGAGQGHEKLFF. CDR3 DNA: TGTGCCAGCAGCTCAGGTGCGGGACAGGGACATGAAAAACTGTTTTTT.